What follows describes a single T cell receptor (beta chain). Its specificity is not known. The source of the sample is a study of CXCR3-negative and CXCR3-positive naive CD8 T cells. Overall study results and limits: Comparison of naive cells showed more hydrophobic TRB CDR3s in CXCR3-positive than in CXCR3-negative naive cells.

The CDR3 has 17 residues. The germline CDR1 and CDR2 sequences are SGHTA and FQGTGA. Via 5' RACE with UMI labels, TRB cDNA libraries were prepared. TCRdb re-called the 5' RACE reads and shows each CDR3 protein once, DNA omitted. This sample contains 6,000 or so distinct CDR3 sequences. The V and J genes are TRBV7-3 and TRBJ2-1. The receptor's source is a human donor in good health. Some clones in this sample may be carry-over from other donors' samples. Sequencing was performed on naive CXCR3+ CD8+ T cells from blood. Subset of the sample: CD45RO-CCR7+CD27+CD95- naive CD8+ T cells expressing CXCR3 (TNR3+). The CDR3 is CASSFRIRGSSYNEQFF.